The sequence of this TCR beta chain was determined in a study of blood T cell repertoires in COVID-19 (dated by TCRdb to 2019 to 2021). Some background on the complete study: Samples from collaborators originated in the United States, Italy and Spain and spanned both the acute and convalescent phases of COVID-19. The material from the prospective study consisted of cDNA or gDNA derived from T cells, B-cell-depleted T cells, or PBMCs. The dataset comprised deeply sampled blood TCRbeta repertoires from subjects exposed to, actively infected with, or recovered from COVID-19. The repertoires were made available in a free public database intended to serve as a resource for research on the immune response to SARS-CoV-2. Samples came from the ongoing ImmuneRACE study (first 160 participants) plus 1,254 subjects from 6 global collaborators. A de-identified subject ID, COVID-19 status, age in years and sex were almost always included in the sample metadata. Where HLA class I and class II types were available, the types were taken from metadata supplied by the sample provider, not from assay-based typing. What the work shows at the level of the full study, not this receptor alone: How much clinical and demographic metadata was included differed by source and by participant, and the metadata was provided uncurated.

A word on this clone: No antigen is known for it. No per-base quality is available; no much larger clone lies one base away.

In the prospective study, participants were about 18 to 90 years old, resided in 24 geographic areas of the United States, and were enrolled through a virtual design. To assign participants to cohorts, the prospective study relied on clinical history that participants themselves reported in a screening survey and a study questionnaire. Exposed participants had been in contact, within 2 weeks of entering the study, with a person who had a PCR-confirmed or clinician-diagnosed case of COVID-19. In the prospective study, mobile phlebotomists collected whole blood, serum and a nasopharyngeal or oropharyngeal swab from each participant. Additional blood draws and questionnaires over a 2-month period could optionally be provided by prospective study participants. Prospective study blood samples were shipped either frozen or at room temperature before DNA extraction. TCRbeta CDR3 regions were amplified from genomic DNA using the immunoSEQ Assay, a bias-controlled multiplex PCR. The paper's data handling went like this. The number of nucleated cells in each sample was estimated from the amplification of reference gene primers within the assay. Sequence reads were collapsed and filtered to measure the absolute abundance of every unique TCRbeta CDR3 rearrangement. For each sample, productive Simpson clonality was calculated by taking the square root of Simpson's diversity index across productive rearrangements. Not all clones reach the TCRdb copy of this immuneACCESS table, which keeps in-frame sequences only. Checked studies attribute under half of the gap to unresolved V genes and leave the rest unexplained. The V and J calls and clone size were taken over from that table, and D and trimming were inferred from the DNA. For this sample there are about 350,000 clones; approximately 91% appear just once. Over 1% of the sample belongs to the ten largest clones.

This clonotype was sampled from a woman aged 30 to 39 who had been exposed to COVID-19. Sequences were obtained from PBMCs or T cells enriched from blood (not recorded which).

In nucleotides, the sequence is TGCGCCAGCAGGGAGGGGGCCCAGGAGACCCAGTACTTC. This codes for CASREGAQETQYF. The sequence links TRBV5-1 to TRBJ2-5; the best D guess is TRBD1, with 7 bases matching. V is shortened by 5 bases, J by 5 bases, and the region joining them spans 13 bases. From its cysteine to its phenylalanine, the CDR3 spans 13 amino acids. The read is trimmed to its CDR3 DNA, 39 bases read in frame from base 1. CDR1 and CDR2 were assigned from the germline V gene as SGHRS and YFSETQ.